A selection of T cell receptor beta chains follows, all from one sample in a study of identical twins. TCRdb called the 5' RACE reads again in MiXCR, with one record for every CDR3 protein. The sample shows 650,000 to 750,000 distinct CDR3 sequences, around 20% of them seen only once. This sample also appeared in a second study, on T cells expressing NK-cell markers.

Input material: PBMCs. These receptors came from a young woman in good health. CDR3s include the opening cysteine and the closing phenylalanine or tryptophan. Each record gives: clone size, D gene, J gene, V gene, CDR3 DNA, CDR3 protein. A D gene is named only where the DNA matches it firmly. The listing skips clone size in some rows; elsewhere it reads once, few, many or a size class.

clone size: few; D gene: TRBD1; J gene: TRBJ2-7; V gene: TRBV7-9; CDR3 DNA: TGTGCCAGCAGCCCAACTGACAGGGACAGGCCCTACGAGCAGTACTTC; CDR3 protein: CASSPTDRDRPYEQYF
clone size: .; D gene: TRBD2; J gene: TRBJ2-5; V gene: TRBV10-3; CDR3 DNA: TGTGCCATCAGTGAATCACTAGCGGGACTGGGGGGCGTGACCCAGTACTTC; CDR3 protein: CAISESLAGLGGVTQYF
clone size: few; D gene: .; J gene: TRBJ2-1; V gene: TRBV6-6; CDR3 DNA: TGTGCCAGCAGTTACACCGACGAAAATGAGCAGTTCTTC; CDR3 protein: CASSYTDENEQFF
clone size: many; D gene: TRBD1; J gene: TRBJ2-3; V gene: TRBV20-1; CDR3 DNA: TGCAGTGCTAGAGGGACAGGGGGCCGCACAGATACGCAGTATTTT; CDR3 protein: CSARGTGGRTDTQYF
clone size: .; D gene: .; J gene: TRBJ1-1; V gene: TRBV20-1; CDR3 DNA: TGCAGTGCTAGACGAGACGTGGACACTGAAGCTTTCTTT; CDR3 protein: CSARRDVDTEAFF
clone size: many; D gene: .; J gene: TRBJ1-1; V gene: TRBV29-1; CDR3 DNA: TGCAGCGTTGAGGGCAGGGAGGCCACTGAAGCTTTCTTT; CDR3 protein: CSVEGREATEAFF
clone size: .; D gene: .; J gene: TRBJ1-2; V gene: TRBV9; CDR3 DNA: TGTGCCAGCAGCTCCTCTCGGGGGGGCGGCTACACCTTC; CDR3 protein: CASSSSRGGGYTF
clone size: once; D gene: .; J gene: TRBJ2-7; V gene: TRBV11-2; CDR3 DNA: TGTGCCAGCAGCCTGACTAGACGGCCCTACGAGCAGTACTTC; CDR3 protein: CASSLTRRPYEQYF
clone size: few; D gene: .; J gene: TRBJ1-5; V gene: TRBV7-9; CDR3 DNA: TGTGCCAGCACTATGGGGGACAATCAGCCCCAGCATTTT; CDR3 protein: CASTMGDNQPQHF
clone size: many; D gene: .; J gene: TRBJ2-3; V gene: TRBV6-1; CDR3 DNA: TGTGCCAGCAGGGTAGCGGAAAGCACAGATACGCAGTATTTT; CDR3 protein: CASRVAESTDTQYF
clone size: .; D gene: .; J gene: TRBJ2-7; V gene: TRBV20-1; CDR3 DNA: TGCAGTGCTAGAGATCTACTAGGAAACTACGAGCAGTACTTC; CDR3 protein: CSARDLLGNYEQYF
clone size: few; D gene: .; J gene: TRBJ1-1; V gene: TRBV5-1; CDR3 DNA: TGCGCCAGCCACCACGGGGGCAGTGGGACTGAAGCTTTCTTT; CDR3 protein: CASHHGGSGTEAFF
clone size: many; D gene: TRBD2; J gene: TRBJ2-1; V gene: TRBV29-1; CDR3 DNA: TGCAGCGTTGAGGGACTAGCGGGACCCAATGAGCAGTTCTTC; CDR3 protein: CSVEGLAGPNEQFF
clone size: few; D gene: .; J gene: TRBJ2-7; V gene: TRBV20-1; CDR3 DNA: TGCAGTGCTCTGACTCGGACGGGGGTTGATTACGAGCAGTACTTC; CDR3 protein: CSALTRTGVDYEQYF
clone size: many; D gene: TRBD2; J gene: TRBJ2-1; V gene: TRBV7-9; CDR3 DNA: TGTGCCAGCAGCTCCACGGGTACTAGCGGGAACAACAATGAGCAGTTCTTC; CDR3 protein: CASSSTGTSGNNNEQFF
clone size: few; D gene: TRBD2; J gene: TRBJ2-3; V gene: TRBV5-1; CDR3 DNA: TGCGCCAGCAGCCGCTCCTATACTAGCGGGGGGGGTACGCAGTATTTT; CDR3 protein: CASSRSYTSGGGTQYF
clone size: .; D gene: TRBD2; J gene: TRBJ2-5; V gene: TRBV5-1; CDR3 DNA: TGCGCCAGCAGCTTGGTAGGACTAGTGCAAGAGACCCAGTACTTC; CDR3 protein: CASSLVGLVQETQYF
clone size: few; D gene: .; J gene: TRBJ1-1; V gene: TRBV6-1; CDR3 DNA: TGTGCCAGCAGAAAAACAGGGAGGGGGGAAGCTTTCTTT; CDR3 protein: CASRKTGRGEAFF
clone size: .; D gene: .; J gene: TRBJ2-2; V gene: TRBV20-1; CDR3 DNA: TGCAGTGCGGCCCGTCTCGGGGAGCTGTTTTTT; CDR3 protein: CSAARLGELFF
clone size: .; D gene: .; J gene: TRBJ1-2; V gene: TRBV20-1; CDR3 DNA: TGCAGTGTTGGTCAGTTCACTAACTATGGCTACACCTTC; CDR3 protein: CSVGQFTNYGYTF
clone size: many; D gene: .; J gene: TRBJ1-1; V gene: TRBV12-3/TRBV12-4; CDR3 DNA: TGTGCCAGCAGAAAGGGGCAGGGGTATCGGAACACTGAAGCTTTCTTT; CDR3 protein: CASRKGQGYRNTEAFF
clone size: .; D gene: .; J gene: TRBJ2-7; V gene: TRBV20-1; CDR3 DNA: TGCAGTGCTAGAGCCGGAAGACACGAGCAGTACTTC; CDR3 protein: CSARAGRHEQYF
clone size: many; D gene: .; J gene: TRBJ1-5; V gene: TRBV5-6; CDR3 DNA: TGTGCCAGCAGCTTTTTCCCAGGGAGCAATCAGCCCCAGCATTTT; CDR3 protein: CASSFFPGSNQPQHF
clone size: .; D gene: .; J gene: TRBJ2-1; V gene: TRBV7-3; CDR3 DNA: TGTGCCAGCAGCTCCCCCGGGGGCCACAATGAGCAGTTCTTC; CDR3 protein: CASSSPGGHNEQFF
clone size: .; D gene: TRBD1; J gene: TRBJ1-2; V gene: TRBV12-3/TRBV12-4; CDR3 DNA: TGTGCCAGCAGTCGGACAGGGAGGGAGAACTATGGCTACACCTTC; CDR3 protein: CASSRTGRENYGYTF
clone size: many; D gene: .; J gene: TRBJ1-1; V gene: TRBV5-1; CDR3 DNA: TGCGCCAGCAGCTTGGAATCGGCAGGGAACACTGAAGCTTTCTTT; CDR3 protein: CASSLESAGNTEAFF
clone size: .; D gene: .; J gene: TRBJ1-5; V gene: TRBV10-2; CDR3 DNA: TGCGCCAGCAGTGATTTAGGGGCAGATCAGCCCCAGCATTTT; CDR3 protein: CASSDLGADQPQHF
clone size: few; D gene: .; J gene: TRBJ2-3; V gene: TRBV7-2; CDR3 DNA: TGTGCCAGCAGCCACAGGGACACAGATACGCAGTATTTT; CDR3 protein: CASSHRDTDTQYF
clone size: .; D gene: .; J gene: TRBJ2-1; V gene: TRBV9; CDR3 DNA: TGTGCCAGCAGCGTAGCTGGATTGGCCCAGAGGTGGGAGGATGAGCAGTTCTTC; CDR3 protein: CASSVAGLAQRWEDEQFF
clone size: .; D gene: .; J gene: TRBJ2-7; V gene: TRBV7-9; CDR3 DNA: TGTGCCAGCAGCTCAACTCGGGTAATTGGAAGCTCCTACGAGCAGTACTTC; CDR3 protein: CASSSTRVIGSSYEQYF
clone size: few; D gene: TRBD1; J gene: TRBJ1-2; V gene: TRBV20-1; CDR3 DNA: TGCAGTGCTAGGGTCGGTAGGGACAGGCCTGGCTACACCTTC; CDR3 protein: CSARVGRDRPGYTF
clone size: .; D gene: .; J gene: TRBJ2-5; V gene: TRBV7-8; CDR3 DNA: TGTGCCAGCAAGGCTAGCTTGTACCAAGAGACCCAGTACTTC; CDR3 protein: CASKASLYQETQYF